This is a list of T cell receptor beta chains from one sample in a study of cytomegalovirus exposure and HLA in healthy donors. The protocol was immunoSEQ multiplex PCR, while the TCRdb copy is restricted to in-frame clones and leaves out a portion. The table has about 220,000 clones, more than 75% seen once; the top ten hold over 5%. Sequencing input: PBMCs. These receptors came from a woman aged 40 to 49 in good health and CMV-seropositive. The CDR3 runs from the conserved cysteine through the conserved F or W. D genes are given only for firm matches. Rows give clone size only sometimes, using once, few, many, or a class for an expanded clone.

d_gene: -; j_gene: TRBJ1-5; v_gene: TRBV30; abundance: few; CDR3nt: TGTGCCTCCGCTGGGGGGGGCGGTCAGCCCCAGCATTTT; CDR3aa: CASAGGGGQPQHF
d_gene: TRBD2; j_gene: TRBJ2-7; v_gene: TRBV4-2; abundance: -; CDR3nt: TGTGCCAGCAGCCAAGATGCCGCGGGAGCAGACTACGAGCAGTACTTC; CDR3aa: CASSQDAAGADYEQYF
d_gene: -; j_gene: TRBJ1-1; v_gene: TRBV4-2; abundance: few; CDR3nt: TGTGCCAGCAGCCATGACAGGAACACTGAAGCTTTCTTT; CDR3aa: CASSHDRNTEAFF
d_gene: -; j_gene: TRBJ2-3; v_gene: TRBV29-1; abundance: -; CDR3nt: TGCAGCGTTGAAAGAGATGGACATGGGACAGATACGCAGTATTTT; CDR3aa: CSVERDGHGTDTQYF
d_gene: -; j_gene: TRBJ2-5; v_gene: TRBV6-6; abundance: few; CDR3nt: TGTGCCAGCAGTGATCAAGAGGCCCAGTACTTC; CDR3aa: CASSDQEAQYF
d_gene: -; j_gene: TRBJ2-5; v_gene: TRBV7-2; abundance: few; CDR3nt: TGTGCCAGCAGCCCAACGGGGAGAGGGCAAGAGACCCAGTACTTC; CDR3aa: CASSPTGRGQETQYF
d_gene: -; j_gene: TRBJ1-6; v_gene: TRBV7-2; abundance: -; CDR3nt: TGTGCCAGCAGCAGAGGAGGGGAGGTCGATTCACCCCTCCACTTT; CDR3aa: CASSRGGEVDSPLHF
d_gene: TRBD1; j_gene: TRBJ2-3; v_gene: TRBV5-6; abundance: -; CDR3nt: TGTGCCAGCAGCTTGGCCCAACGGACAGGGGGCACAGATACGCAGTATTTT; CDR3aa: CASSLAQRTGGTDTQYF
d_gene: -; j_gene: TRBJ2-7; v_gene: TRBV6-4; abundance: -; CDR3nt: TGTGCCAGCAAACCGGTCCCCTACTCCTACGAGCAGTACTTC; CDR3aa: CASKPVPYSYEQYF
d_gene: -; j_gene: TRBJ2-5; v_gene: TRBV11-2; abundance: -; CDR3nt: TGTGCCAGCAGCCACTACCAAGAGACCCAGTACTTC; CDR3aa: CASSHYQETQYF
d_gene: -; j_gene: TRBJ2-7; v_gene: TRBV6-1; abundance: -; CDR3nt: TGTGCCAGCACAGGGGGGATCGACGAGCAGTACTTC; CDR3aa: CASTGGIDEQYF
d_gene: -; j_gene: TRBJ2-5; v_gene: TRBV7-7; abundance: -; CDR3nt: TGTGCTAGCAGCTCCCCGAGTGGGGCGGAAGAGACCCAGTACTTC; CDR3aa: CASSSPSGAEETQYF
d_gene: TRBD2; j_gene: TRBJ2-1; v_gene: TRBV5-4; abundance: -; CDR3nt: TGTGCCAGCAGCGTGGTGGCGGGAGGGCCGGGCAATGAGCAGTTCTTC; CDR3aa: CASSVVAGGPGNEQFF
d_gene: TRBD1; j_gene: TRBJ2-7; v_gene: TRBV19; abundance: -; CDR3nt: TGTGCCAGTAGCCCTTCGGACAGGGGGGACTACGAGCAGTACTTC; CDR3aa: CASSPSDRGDYEQYF
d_gene: TRBD2; j_gene: TRBJ2-1; v_gene: TRBV18; abundance: -; CDR3nt: TGTGCCAGCTCACAATCCGGGACTACGTACAATGAGCAGTTCTTC; CDR3aa: CASSQSGTTYNEQFF
d_gene: -; j_gene: TRBJ2-3; v_gene: TRBV11-3; abundance: -; CDR3nt: TGTGCCAGCAGCCGTAACTCCGATACGCAGTATTTT; CDR3aa: CASSRNSDTQYF
d_gene: TRBD2; j_gene: TRBJ2-1; v_gene: TRBV5-1; abundance: -; CDR3nt: TGCGCCAGCAGCTTGAACCCACTAGCGGGAGGGTGGGATGAGCAGTTCTTC; CDR3aa: CASSLNPLAGGWDEQFF
d_gene: TRBD1; j_gene: TRBJ2-2; v_gene: TRBV7-8; abundance: -; CDR3nt: TGTGCCAGCAGCTTAGCGGGACAGGTCACCGGGGAGCTGTTTTTT; CDR3aa: CASSLAGQVTGELFF
d_gene: TRBD2; j_gene: TRBJ2-1; v_gene: TRBV7-9; abundance: -; CDR3nt: TGTGCCAGCAGCCCCCTAGCGGGGGGACACAATGAGCAGTTCTTC; CDR3aa: CASSPLAGGHNEQFF
d_gene: -; j_gene: TRBJ2-1; v_gene: TRBV6-6; abundance: once; CDR3nt: TGTGCCAGCACCAAACAGGCAGGGGGGAATGAGCAGTTCTTC; CDR3aa: CASTKQAGGNEQFF
d_gene: -; j_gene: TRBJ1-2; v_gene: TRBV11-2; abundance: -; CDR3nt: TGTGCCAGCAGCCCCTCCTATGGCTACACCTTC; CDR3aa: CASSPSYGYTF
d_gene: TRBD1; j_gene: TRBJ2-7; v_gene: TRBV29-1; abundance: -; CDR3nt: TGCAGCGTTGAGGAGGGGACAGGGGGCTACGAGCAGTACTTC; CDR3aa: CSVEEGTGGYEQYF
d_gene: TRBD1; j_gene: TRBJ1-1; v_gene: TRBV5-5; abundance: -; CDR3nt: TGTGCCAGCAGCTTACAGGGGGTTATGAACACTGAAGCTTTCTTT; CDR3aa: CASSLQGVMNTEAFF
d_gene: -; j_gene: TRBJ2-7; v_gene: TRBV19; abundance: -; CDR3nt: TGTGCCAGTAGTTTTCAGGGCGGCTACGAGCAGTACTTC; CDR3aa: CASSFQGGYEQYF
d_gene: TRBD1; j_gene: TRBJ1-6; v_gene: TRBV5-4; abundance: -; CDR3nt: TGTGCCAGCAGCTTAGGACAGGGGAATAATTCACCCCTCCACTTT; CDR3aa: CASSLGQGNNSPLHF
d_gene: TRBD2; j_gene: TRBJ2-1; v_gene: TRBV6-6; abundance: -; CDR3nt: TGTGCCAGCACCAGCGGCCTAGCGGGGGGACCCAATGAGCAGTTCTTC; CDR3aa: CASTSGLAGGPNEQFF
d_gene: TRBD2; j_gene: TRBJ2-7; v_gene: TRBV27; abundance: -; CDR3nt: TGTGCCAGCAGTCCTATCAGACTAGCGTCTTACGAGCAGTACTTC; CDR3aa: CASSPIRLASYEQYF
d_gene: TRBD2; j_gene: TRBJ2-7; v_gene: TRBV13; abundance: -; CDR3nt: TGTGCCAGCAGCCTGACTAGCGGGGAATCCTACGAGCAGTACTTC; CDR3aa: CASSLTSGESYEQYF
d_gene: TRBD2; j_gene: TRBJ2-1; v_gene: TRBV10-3; abundance: -; CDR3nt: TGTGCCATCAGCAAAACCGGGACTAGCGGGGGGGCGAGTGAGCAGTTCTTC; CDR3aa: CAISKTGTSGGASEQFF
d_gene: -; j_gene: TRBJ1-1; v_gene: TRBV11-2; abundance: -; CDR3nt: TGTGCCAGCAGCTTCGGACAGACCATGAACACTGAAGCTTTCTTT; CDR3aa: CASSFGQTMNTEAFF
d_gene: TRBD1; j_gene: TRBJ1-4; v_gene: TRBV6-6; abundance: -; CDR3nt: TGTGCCAGCAGTGGGACAGAGATTCTGAATGAAAAACTGTTTTTT; CDR3aa: CASSGTEILNEKLFF
d_gene: -; j_gene: TRBJ2-1; v_gene: TRBV2; abundance: -; CDR3nt: TGTGCCAGCAGTGAAAGAGGTAGCGTCAATGAGCAGTTCTTC; CDR3aa: CASSERGSVNEQFF
d_gene: TRBD1; j_gene: TRBJ2-3; v_gene: TRBV7-9; abundance: -; CDR3nt: TGTGCCAGCAGCATAGACAGGGTTGATACGCAGTATTTT; CDR3aa: CASSIDRVDTQYF